The entry below describes one TCR beta chain. As yet, its antigen is unknown. The sample is drawn from a study of CD8 T cells in ankylosing spondylitis. Overall study findings and caveats: In the blood and synovial fluid of reactive arthritis, some motif variants had been previously reported. Characteristic, it appeared, of ankylosing spondylitis blood was a TCR beta motif of about eight highly homologous variants. There was reportedly significant enrichment of clones that were disease-linked in matched ankylosing spondylitis synovial fluid.

From the 5' RACE reads, TCRdb called clonotypes with MiXCR, one entry per CDR3 protein. Of fewer than 400,000 distinct CDR3 sequences in the sample, about 20% were seen once. This CDR3 is 13 amino acids long. V gave up 5 bases and J gave up 8 bases, with 12 bases separating them. The TCR originated in a male donor with ankylosing spondylitis. Sequenced material: blood, either unsorted or a sorted T cell fraction (not recorded which). The chain couples TRBV12-3 or TRBV12-4 to TRBJ1-4; D is unclear. The CDR3 reads CASSEQIEEKLFF. CDR3 nucleotides: TGTGCCAGCAGTGAACAGATCGAGGAAAAACTGTTTTTT.